This entry features one T cell receptor (beta chain) sequence. Its specificity is not known. This sample is part of a study of blood T cells in healthy people across ages. Germline CDR1 SGHTA, CDR2 FQGNSA. CDR3 length: 13 residues. Next came a second PCR, run for about 6 to 12 cycles, which used a sample-barcoded 5' primer along with a J-beta primer mix. In TCRdb, the 5' RACE reads were re-called with MiXCR into one record per CDR3 protein. The sample comprises some 930,000 distinct CDR3 sequences, approximately 32% of which are singletons, and roughly 10% rests with the top ten. Study-level points and caveats: TCR beta diversity per million T cells fell roughly linearly with age.

Separately, the same data were catalogued under a study of T cells of mothers and their children.

The specimen was blood. The rearrangement uses TRBV7-2 and TRBJ2-7, with 12 bases lining up with TRBD2. With the DNA end fitting TRBJ2-5 better, the J assignment may be wrong. The clonotype originates from a woman aged 35 to 49 in good health. DNA of the CDR3: TGTGCCAGCGAGACTAGCGGGGGTCAGACCCAGTACTTC. It specifies CASETSGGQTQYF.